This T cell receptor beta chain was sequenced in a study of shared clonotypes between healthy human individuals. Study-wide points: Owing to a small donor count, the genetic and exposure-history diversity represented was limited. Sharing across four donors was highest in naive CD4 (roughly 5%) and lowest in memory CD8 (approximately 0.4%).

The data were produced by immunoSEQ multiplex PCR, yet TCRdb's version contains in-frame clones alone and is incomplete. The sample shows over a million clones, 70% to 80% of them seen only once. This clone was recorded many times. Its cognate antigen is unknown. CDR3 size: 18 residues. Germline CDR1 and CDR2: SGHRS and YFSETQ. J lost 2 bases, V lost 4 bases, and 12 bases had no gene match. The genes are TRBV5-1 and TRBJ2-5; 12 nucleotides match TRBD2. The specimen was memory CD4+ T cells sorted from blood. Stated subset: CD45RA-negative fraction. The sequence derives from a young man in good health. In DNA, the CDR3 is TGCGCCAGCAGCGGAACCGGGACTAGCGGGCAACTTCAAGAGACCCAGTACTTC. It translates to CASSGTGTSGQLQETQYF.